The T cell receptor (beta chain) under discussion was sequenced for a study of response to subunit inactivated influenza vaccine. A note on this clonotype: Its specificity is not known.

TCRdb called the RT-PCR reads again in MiXCR, with one record for every CDR3 protein. The sample yields some 600,000 distinct CDR3 sequences, 14% seen once. Study-level findings and limits: It was suggested by the authors that few new T cells are recruited by each seasonal influenza vaccination.

Trimming shortened V by 8 bases and J by 3 bases, and 16 bases separated the two germline ends. The CDR3 loop spans 15 amino acids. The germline CDR1 and CDR2 sequences are SGHTA and FQGNSA. Material: PBMCs from blood, obtained less than 15 days before vaccination. This TCR derives from a man aged 45 to 65 who received an inactivated influenza vaccine. The chain combines TRBV7-2 with TRBJ2-2, with no clear D. The chain's CDR3 is CASSTIRADTGELFF. The CDR3 DNA sequence: TGTGCCAGCTCCACCATCCGGGCGGACACCGGGGAGCTGTTTTTT.